This record covers a single T cell receptor (beta chain). Its specificity is unknown. The V gene end was trimmed by 9 bases and the J gene end by 4 bases; junction bases not matched to a gene: 7. The CDR3 extends over 13 amino acids. Per the germline V gene, CDR1 is LNHDA and CDR2 is SQIVND (reference sequence). TCRdb ran MiXCR on the reads and lists one entry per CDR3 protein. This sample has roughly 800,000 distinct CDR3 sequences, with almost 30% found just once. This record comes from a study of T cell repertoires in cytomegalovirus infection. Study at large: In public TCR beta signatures, there were indications of both CMV infection and matching HLA type.

The J gene is TRBJ2-5, the V gene TRBV19; 8 bases line up with TRBD1. Specimen: cultured CD8+ T cells from PBMCs, collected from culture after CMV antigen stimulation. The receptor's source is a human donor in good health (CMV status not recorded). Some clones in this sample may be carry-over from other donors' samples. CDR3 loop: CASRDRLRETQYF. CDR3 DNA sequence: TGTGCCAGCCGGGACAGGCTAAGAGAGACCCAGTACTTC. The whole variable domain, remainder taken from reference TRBV19 and TRBJ2-5, is DGGITQSPKYLFRKEGQNVTLSCEQNLNHDAMYWYRQDPGQGLRLIYYSQIVNDFQKGDIAEGYSVSREKKESFPLTVTSAQKNPTAFYLCASRDRLRETQYFGPGTRLLVL.